A selection of T cell receptor beta chains follows, all from one sample in a study of Ad26.COV2.S vaccination and SARS-CoV-2 variants. Profiled with immunoSEQ multiplex PCR; TCRdb holds only in-frame clones, not every one. This sample yields 400,000 to 500,000 clones, of which roughly 90% are seen a single time; less than 4% belongs to the top ten. The sequencing here drew on peripheral blood, taken in a trial of Ad26.COV2.S vaccine versus placebo. The receptors here all came from a person between 18 and 60 years old who received the Ad26.COV2.S COVID-19 vaccine or a placebo. CDR3s include the opening cysteine and the closing phenylalanine or tryptophan. The D gene is left open where the match is weak.

cdr3_aa	cdr3_nt	v_call	j_call	d_call
CASSLVDRGLRANEKLFF	TGTGCCAGCAGCTTAGTAGACAGGGGTCTACGGGCTAATGAAAAACTGTTTTTT	TRBV7-8	TRBJ1-4	TRBD1
CASSYSIQGYEQYF	TGTGCCAGCAGTTACTCGATACAGGGCTACGAGCAGTACTTC	TRBV6-5	TRBJ2-7	.
CALAGVFSNQPQHF	TGTGCCCTCGCGGGGGTGTTTAGCAATCAGCCCCAGCATTTT	TRBV6-5	TRBJ1-5	.
CASSLLSGKIDEQYF	TGTGCCAGCAGCTTATTATCAGGGAAGATCGACGAGCAGTACTTC	TRBV7-2	TRBJ2-7	.
CASSQGQGITYEQYF	TGTGCCAGCAGCCAGGGACAGGGGATAACCTACGAGCAGTACTTC	TRBV4-2	TRBJ2-7	TRBD1
CASRWGVNEKLFF	TGTGCCAGTAGATGGGGAGTGAATGAAAAACTGTTTTTT	TRBV19	TRBJ1-4	.
CASSQAPDSPLHF	TGCGCCAGCAGCCAAGCCCCGGATTCACCCCTCCACTTT	TRBV4-3	TRBJ1-6	.
CASSLGWDRAGEQFF	TGTGCTAGCAGCTTAGGTTGGGACAGGGCAGGTGAGCAGTTCTTC	TRBV7-7	TRBJ2-1	TRBD1
CASTDNSNQPQHF	TGTGCCAGCACCGATAATAGCAATCAGCCCCAGCATTTT	TRBV28	TRBJ1-5	.
CASSEVNTEAFF	TGTGCCAGCAGCGAAGTGAACACTGAAGCTTTCTTT	TRBV28	TRBJ1-1	.
CASSLAAYEQYF	TGTGCCAGCAGTTTGGCAGCCTACGAGCAGTACTTC	TRBV28	TRBJ2-7	.
CASSPGQLNEKLFF	TGTGCCAGCTCTCCGGGACAGCTTAATGAAAAACTGTTTTTT	TRBV18	TRBJ1-4	TRBD1
CASSNRGSGANVLTF	TGCGCCAGCAGCAACCGCGGCTCTGGGGCCAACGTCCTGACTTTC	TRBV4-3	TRBJ2-6	.
CASSDRTTGGNSPLHF	TGTGCCAGCAGCGACCGGACGACAGGGGGCAATTCACCCCTCCACTTT	TRBV7-2	TRBJ1-6	TRBD1
CASSVNQGTGGSREQYF	TGTGCCAGTAGCGTAAACCAGGGGACAGGGGGCTCTAGGGAGCAGTACTTC	TRBV19	TRBJ2-7	TRBD1
CATSREGFDRSIDGSPLHF	TGTGCCACCAGCAGAGAGGGATTTGACAGGAGCATTGATGGATCACCCCTCCACTTT	TRBV15	TRBJ1-6	.
CASSQFFKETQYF	TGTGCCAGCAGCCAGTTTTTCAAGGAGACCCAGTACTTC	TRBV14	TRBJ2-5	.
CASSRGPTDTQYF	TGTGCCAGCAGCCGGGGCCCCACAGATACGCAGTATTTT	TRBV7-3	TRBJ2-3	.
CASSQSKGPTAEETQYF	TGCGCCAGCAGTCAATCAAAGGGCCCCACAGCGGAAGAGACCCAGTACTTC	TRBV23-1	TRBJ2-5	.
CASSLAPLGNYGYTF	TGTGCCAGCAGCTTGGCCCCCCTTGGTAACTATGGCTACACCTTC	TRBV5-4	TRBJ1-2	.
CASSSPTGPQHF	TGTGCCAGCAGCTCTCCCACTGGGCCCCAGCATTTT	TRBV5-6	TRBJ1-5	.
CASSYHLQGGKEQFF	TGTGCCAGCAGTTACCACCTACAGGGGGGCAAAGAGCAGTTCTTC	TRBV6-5	TRBJ2-1	TRBD1
CASSFRDRGRAFF	TGTGCCAGCAGCTTCCGGGACAGGGGGCGAGCTTTCTTT	TRBV3-1/TRBV3-2	TRBJ1-1	TRBD1
CASSTVYSGANVLTF	TGTGCCAGTAGTACAGTGTACTCTGGGGCCAACGTCCTGACTTTC	TRBV19	TRBJ2-6	.
CASSQLAGSRNEQFF	TGTGCCAGCAGCCAACTAGCGGGAAGTCGCAATGAGCAGTTCTTC	TRBV4-2	TRBJ2-1	TRBD2
CATSEPGVTQETQYF	TGTGCCACCAGTGAGCCAGGGGTAACCCAAGAGACCCAGTACTTC	TRBV24-1	TRBJ2-5	.
CASSPGSSGANVLTF	TGCGCCAGCAGCCCAGGTTCCTCTGGGGCCAACGTCCTGACTTTC	TRBV4-3	TRBJ2-6	.
CASSSPGQGLNEQYF	TGTGCCAGCAGCTCGCCGGGACAGGGGCTTAACGAGCAGTACTTC	TRBV5-6	TRBJ2-7	TRBD1
CASSQDLGSYEQYF	TGCGCCAGCAGCCAAGATCTAGGGTCCTACGAGCAGTACTTC	TRBV4-1	TRBJ2-7	.
CASRQGRLLEEQYF	TGTGCCAGCAGACAGGGGCGACTACTGGAGGAGCAGTACTTC	TRBV11-2	TRBJ2-7	TRBD1
CASSQLHEKLFF	TGCGCCAGCAGCCAGCTTCATGAAAAACTGTTTTTT	TRBV4-1	TRBJ1-4	.
CASSSGTGDEKLFF	TGTGCCAGCAGCTCCGGGACAGGGGATGAAAAACTGTTTTTT	TRBV6-6	TRBJ1-4	TRBD1
CASSSFRTEQFF	TGTGCCAGCAGCTCCTTCAGGACTGAGCAGTTCTTC	TRBV11-2	TRBJ2-1	.
CASSLGTSGGYKQFF	TGTGCCAGCAGCCTAGGGACTAGCGGGGGGTATAAGCAGTTCTTC	TRBV14	TRBJ2-1	TRBD2